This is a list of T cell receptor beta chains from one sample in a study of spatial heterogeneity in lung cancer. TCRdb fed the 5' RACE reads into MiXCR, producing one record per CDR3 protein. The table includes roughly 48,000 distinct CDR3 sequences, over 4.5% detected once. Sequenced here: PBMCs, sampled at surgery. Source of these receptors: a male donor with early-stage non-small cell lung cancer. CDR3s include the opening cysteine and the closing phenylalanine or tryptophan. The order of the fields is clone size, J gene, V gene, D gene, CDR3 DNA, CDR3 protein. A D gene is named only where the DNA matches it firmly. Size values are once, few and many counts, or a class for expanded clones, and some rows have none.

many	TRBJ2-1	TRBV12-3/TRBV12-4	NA	TGTGCCAGCAGTTTTTTCGTGGGTGAGCAGTTCTTC	CASSFFVGEQFF
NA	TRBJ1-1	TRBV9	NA	TGTGCCAGCAGCGCTAATGACAAGAACACTGAAGCTTTCTTT	CASSANDKNTEAFF
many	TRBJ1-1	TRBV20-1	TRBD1	TGCAGTGTGACCAACAGGGGTATGAACACTGAAGCTTTCTTT	CSVTNRGMNTEAFF
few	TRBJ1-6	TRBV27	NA	TGTGCCAGCAAGGGCGGGACCTATAATTCACCCCTCCACTTT	CASKGGTYNSPLHF
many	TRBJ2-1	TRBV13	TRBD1	TGTGCCAGCAGCTTCGGCGACAGGGATGAGCAGTTCTTC	CASSFGDRDEQFF
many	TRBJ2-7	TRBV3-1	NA	TGTGCCAGCAGCCAATCCTCAGGTGGCTACGAGCAGTACTTC	CASSQSSGGYEQYF
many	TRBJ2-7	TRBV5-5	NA	TGTGCCAGCAGTCGAGGCTCTAGGGGTAGCGGCTACGAGCAGTACTTC	CASSRGSRGSGYEQYF
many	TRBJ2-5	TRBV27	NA	TGTGCCAGCAGTTTGTTAGGAAAGCGAGAGACCCAGTACTTC	CASSLLGKRETQYF
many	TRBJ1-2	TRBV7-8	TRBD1	TGTGCCAGCAGCCCGACAGGGTTTCTTGGCTACACCTTC	CASSPTGFLGYTF
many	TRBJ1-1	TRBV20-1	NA	TGCAGTGCTAGAGATTTGGGGAGGAACACTGAAGCTTTCTTT	CSARDLGRNTEAFF
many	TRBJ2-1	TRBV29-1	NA	TGCAGCGTTGAAGATCGTGGATCCCGGGGAAATGAGCAGTTCTTC	CSVEDRGSRGNEQFF
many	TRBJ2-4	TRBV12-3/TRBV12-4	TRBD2	TGTGCCAGCAGTTTATTGGCTAGCGGAAACATTCAGTACTTC	CASSLLASGNIQYF
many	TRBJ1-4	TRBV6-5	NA	TGTGCCAGCAGTTACGCGGGAAAACTGTTTTTT	CASSYAGKLFF
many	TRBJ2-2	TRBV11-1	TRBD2	TGTGCCAGCAGCCCAATTAGCGGGTTCCACACCGGGGAGCTGTTTTTT	CASSPISGFHTGELFF
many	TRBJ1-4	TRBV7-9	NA	TGTGCCAGCAGCTTGAGAGAAAAACTGTTTTTT	CASSLREKLFF
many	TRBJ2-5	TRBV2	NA	TGTGCCAGCAGTGTCCTTGGGACGGAAGAGACCCAGTACTTC	CASSVLGTEETQYF
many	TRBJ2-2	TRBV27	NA	TGTGCCAGCAGTTTACAGGAGTTTTCGAACACCGGGGAGCTGTTTTTT	CASSLQEFSNTGELFF
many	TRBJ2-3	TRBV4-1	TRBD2	TGCGCCAGCAGCCAAGAGGCTAGCGGGAGAGTGTGGGATACGCAGTATTTT	CASSQEASGRVWDTQYF
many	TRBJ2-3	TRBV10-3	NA	TGTGCCATCAGTGAGGCGGGGAATACGCAGTATTTT	CAISEAGNTQYF
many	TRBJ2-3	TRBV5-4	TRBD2	TGTGCCAGCAGCTTGGCCCTCCTAGCGGGAGGAGTAGCAGATACGCAGTATTTT	CASSLALLAGGVADTQYF
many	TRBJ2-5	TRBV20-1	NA	TGCAGTGCTCGGCGGCAGGACCGCGGGATAGGCAAGACCCAGTACTTC	CSARRQDRGIGKTQYF
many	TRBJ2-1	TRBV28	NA	TGTGCCAGCCTCCCTGAGGTTTCCTACAATGAGCAGTTCTTC	CASLPEVSYNEQFF
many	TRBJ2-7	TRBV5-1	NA	TGCGCCAGCAGCAAAGGACCAGAGAGCTCCTACGAGCAGTACTTC	CASSKGPESSYEQYF
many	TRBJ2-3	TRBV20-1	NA	TGCAGTGCTAGAGAGCGGGTCGATACGCAGTATTTT	CSARERVDTQYF
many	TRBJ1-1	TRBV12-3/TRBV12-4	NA	TGTGCCAGCAGTTTGGACAGCCTGAACACTGAAGCTTTCTTT	CASSLDSLNTEAFF
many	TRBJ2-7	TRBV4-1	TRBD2	TGCGCCAGCAGCCACCCCGGACGACCAGCGGGGGACTACGAGCAGTACTTC	CASSHPGRPAGDYEQYF
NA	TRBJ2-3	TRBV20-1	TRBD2	TGCAGTGCTAGTCATGCTAGCGGGATAACAGATACGCAGTATTTT	CSASHASGITDTQYF
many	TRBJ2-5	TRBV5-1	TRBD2	TGCGCCAGCAGCATCCGGGGGGAGTTCGAAGAGACCCAGTACTTC	CASSIRGEFEETQYF
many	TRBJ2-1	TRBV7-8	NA	TGTGCCAGCAGCTTAAAGGTAGCGGACTCCTACAATGAGCAGTTCTTC	CASSLKVADSYNEQFF
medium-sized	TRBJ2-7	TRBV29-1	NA	TGCAGCGTCGGACAGTCCCGATCCTACGAGCAGTACTTC	CSVGQSRSYEQYF
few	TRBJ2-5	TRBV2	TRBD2	TGTGCCAGCAGTCTCATGGCTAGCGGGAGGGAAGAGACCCAGTACTTC	CASSLMASGREETQYF
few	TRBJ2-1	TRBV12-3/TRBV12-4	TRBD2	TGTGCCAGCAGTTTGAAAGCGGGAGGGCCCAATGAGCAGTTCTTC	CASSLKAGGPNEQFF
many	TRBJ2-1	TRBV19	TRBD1	TGTGCCAGTAGTGCACAGGGGTCCGATGAGCAGTTCTTC	CASSAQGSDEQFF
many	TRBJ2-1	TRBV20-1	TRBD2	TGCAGTGCCTCTGGACTAGCGGGAACCTACAATGAGCAGTTCTTC	CSASGLAGTYNEQFF
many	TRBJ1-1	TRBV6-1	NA	TGTGCCAGCTCGACAGGGAACACTGAAGCTTTCTTT	CASSTGNTEAFF
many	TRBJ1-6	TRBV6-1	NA	TGTGCCAGCAGTGAAAGTGGGGGGACGGGTTCACCCCTCCACTTT	CASSESGGTGSPLHF
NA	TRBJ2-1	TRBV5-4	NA	TGTGCCAGCAGCTTGCCCGGGACTCTCTACAATGAGCAGTTCTTC	CASSLPGTLYNEQFF
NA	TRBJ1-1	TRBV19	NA	TGTGCCAGTAGTCACCCCCCGCACACAAATGAAGCTTTCTTT	CASSHPPHTNEAFF
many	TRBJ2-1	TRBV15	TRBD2	TGTGCCACCAGCCCTGGACTAGCGGGGGCTCTTCGTCCCAATGAGCAGTTCTTC	CATSPGLAGALRPNEQFF
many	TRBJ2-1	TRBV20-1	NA	TGCAGTGCTAGGGGTGGTCTAGGCGGGCTTTCCTACAATGAGCAGTTCTTC	CSARGGLGGLSYNEQFF
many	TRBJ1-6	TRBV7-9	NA	TGTGCCAGCAGCTTGGGTCTACCCACCTATAATTCACCCCTCCACTTT	CASSLGLPTYNSPLHF
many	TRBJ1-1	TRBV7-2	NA	TGTGCCAGCAGCTTAGGGGGGTGGACTGAAGCTTTCTTT	CASSLGGWTEAFF
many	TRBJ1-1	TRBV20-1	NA	TGCAGTGCTATCCCTCTAGGGTGGCAAGGCACTGAAGCTTTCTTT	CSAIPLGWQGTEAFF
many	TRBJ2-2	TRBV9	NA	TGTGCCAGCAGCCCCCACGGAGGTAGGGGGACCGGGACCGGGGAGCTGTTTTTT	CASSPHGGRGTGTGELFF
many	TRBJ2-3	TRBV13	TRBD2	TGTGCCAGCAGCTTAGTCGCGGGAGGGGATACGCAGTATTTT	CASSLVAGGDTQYF
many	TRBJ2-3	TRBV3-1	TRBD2	TGTGCCAGCAGCCAAGGTAGACTAGCGGGAGGCTTGGTCACAGATACGCAGTATTTT	CASSQGRLAGGLVTDTQYF
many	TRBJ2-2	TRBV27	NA	TGTGCCAGCAGTCCACAAGGCGCCTATGACACCGGGGAGCTGTTTTTT	CASSPQGAYDTGELFF
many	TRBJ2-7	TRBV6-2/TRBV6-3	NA	TGTGCCAGACCCACAGGGAGCTACGAGCAGTACTTC	CARPTGSYEQYF
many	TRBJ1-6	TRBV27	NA	TGTGCCAGCAGTCCCCTGGGGCAGCCAAATAATTCACCCCTCCACTTT	CASSPLGQPNNSPLHF
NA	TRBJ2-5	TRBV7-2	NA	TGTGCCAGCACCTCCGGGCAGCCCCAAGAGACCCAGTACTTC	CASTSGQPQETQYF
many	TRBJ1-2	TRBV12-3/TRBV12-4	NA	TGTGCCAGCAGTTACAGGGCTGGCTACACCTTC	CASSYRAGYTF
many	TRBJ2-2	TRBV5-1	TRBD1	TGCGCCAGCAGCAAGGACAGGGTAGCGGGGGAGCTGTTTTTT	CASSKDRVAGELFF